The T cell receptor beta chain described here comes from a study of blood T cell repertoires in COVID-19. Background on the study: Specimens from acute and convalescent COVID-19 originated in the United States, Italy and Spain.

Per germline, CDR1 SGHRS and CDR2 YFSETQ. The CDR3 spans 14 residues. V dropped 2 bases and J dropped 1 base, with 9 bases sitting between them. In the source study's methods: Cell counts per sample came from amplifying reference gene primers. Some clones are missing from TCRdb's copy, which holds only in-frame ones; the method was immunoSEQ multiplex PCR. The D gene and trimming were derived from the DNA, and the V and J assignments and clone size from that table. The sample contains some 370,000 clones, 87% of which appear only once. In its sample, this clone was seen a few times. Input material: peripheral blood. The J gene is TRBJ1-1, the V gene TRBV5-1; D gene ambiguous. This TCR came from a woman in her twenties or thirties with COVID-19, enrolled during active disease. CDR3 DNA: TGCGCCAGCAGCTTCGGCGGAGGGAACACTGAAGCTTTCTTT. Translation: CASSFGGGNTEAFF.